This T cell receptor (beta chain) appears in the sequencing data of a study of T cells after yellow fever vaccination. TCRdb recomputed calls from the 5' RACE reads with MiXCR, one row per CDR3 protein. The data contain some 48,000 distinct CDR3 sequences, approximately 6.3% of them seen just once; the ten biggest clones take up more than 9%. Many counts were recorded for this clonotype. CDR1 LGHDT and CDR2 YNNKEL come from the germline V gene (reference sequence). J lost 6 bases, V lost 4 bases, and 4 bases had no gene match. The CDR3 sequence is 14 residues long. This TCR was sampled from a man in his thirties or forties who received the YFV17D yellow fever vaccine. The input for sequencing was PBMCs, either bulk or a sorted T-cell subset (CD4+, CD8+, memory, or dextramer-sorted; not recorded which), taken 45 days after the yellow fever booster vaccination. V gene TRBV3-1 combines with J gene TRBJ1-5, with TRBD1 identical over 9 bases. This CDR3 reads CASSPGTGSQPQHF. CDR3 sequence (DNA): TGTGCCAGCAGCCCCGGGACAGGGAGTCAGCCCCAGCATTTT.